The 10 T cell receptor beta chains below all came from one sample that was sequenced in a study of cytomegalovirus exposure and HLA in healthy donors. PCR involved 60 Vbeta and 13 Jbeta primers. Method: immunoSEQ multiplex PCR; TCRdb's copy keeps in-frame clones and lacks some. The sample lists about 25,000 clones, just under 80% occurring once. The sample was PBMCs. These receptors were obtained from a male donor in good health and CMV-seronegative.

This clone is a singleton in its sample. V usage is TRBV14 and J usage is TRBJ1-4, with D perhaps matching TRBD1 (5 bases). V lost 4 bases and J 4 bases, leaving 10 bases between the germline ends. Germline assignment: CDR1 SGHDN and CDR2 FVKESK. CDR3 length: 14 amino acids. The CDR3 DNA is TGTGCCAGCAGCCCGGGGGACCTTAATGAAAAACTGTTTTTT. Protein sequence: CASSPGDLNEKLFF.

The rearrangement uses TRBV19 and TRBJ2-1; 12 positions match TRBD2. V dropped 6 bases and J dropped 3; count of bases not matched to a gene: 6. Germline V lookup: CDR1 LNHDA, CDR2 SQIVND (reference sequence). The CDR3 contains 16 residues. The CDR3 nucleotides read TGTGCCAGTAGCAGAACTAGCGGGGGGCACTACAATGAGCAGTTCTTC. It encodes CASSRTSGGHYNEQFF.

This clone was detected a few times. This sequence joins TRBV4-3 and TRBJ1-5; 7 bases agree with TRBD1. The CDR3 loop spans 16 amino acids. V dropped 0 bases and J dropped 6; count of bases not matched to a gene: 8. Germline V gene sequence: CDR1 LGHNA, CDR2 YSLEER. CDR3 sequence: CASSQDIEQGGQPQHF. CDR3 sequence (DNA): TGCGCCAGCAGCCAAGATATCGAGCAGGGGGGTCAGCCCCAGCATTTT.

The chain couples TRBV28 to TRBJ2-4; D gene ambiguous. Trimming left V 3 bases short and J 6 bases short, with 6 bases between. This CDR3 is 12 amino acids long. CDR1 is MDHEN and CDR2 is SYDVKM in the germline V gene. The CDR3 reads CASSFSVNIQYF. The CDR3 DNA reads TGTGCCAGCAGTTTTTCTGTAAACATTCAGTACTTC.

The gene calls are TRBV19 and TRBJ2-1; TRBD1 matches 9 bases. The germline V gene encodes CDR1 LNHDA and CDR2 SQIVND (reference sequence). The CDR3 is 15 residues long. The V gene end was trimmed by 5 bases and the J gene end by 4 bases; junction bases not matched to a gene: 6. CDR3 sequence (DNA): TGTGCCAGTAGTTTAAACAGGGGGCCTTACAATGAGCAGTTCTTC. This gives the protein CASSLNRGPYNEQFF.

The chain has TRBV9 and TRBJ2-7; the D gene is possibly TRBD2 (5 bases). The germline gives CDR1 SGDLS, CDR2 YYNGEE. The CDR3 is 18 residues long. The V gene lost 2 bases and the J gene lost 4 bases, with 25 bases spanning the gap. The CDR3 loop is CASSVGSAVPGLAYEQYF. The CDR3 region has the DNA TGTGCCAGCAGCGTGGGATCAGCGGTCCCAGGCCTTGCTTACGAGCAGTACTTC.

The genes are TRBV7-9 and TRBJ1-2; 7 bases fit TRBD1. CDR1 and CDR2 from the germline V gene are SEHNR and FQNEAQ (reference sequence). CDR3 size: 15 residues. V dropped 0 bases and J dropped 1; count of bases not matched to a gene: 2. The CDR3 sequence is CASSLAQGNNYGYTF. DNA of the CDR3: TGTGCCAGCAGCTTAGCACAGGGGAATAACTATGGCTACACCTTC.

J is TRBJ2-7 and V is TRBV7-9; perhaps TRBD2 as D (6 bases). The V and J ends lost 1 base and 3 bases respectively, with 13 bases between them. The CDR3 sequence is 15 residues long. Looked up from germline, CDR1 is SEHNR and CDR2 is FQNEAQ (reference sequence). The DNA of the CDR3 is TGTGCCAGCAGCTTAGTGCGCGGGACGGTCTACGAGCAGTACTTC. It codes for CASSLVRGTVYEQYF.

CDR3 protein: CAWSPGSSYEQYF. The DNA of the CDR3 is TGTGCCTGGAGTCCAGGTAGCTCCTACGAGCAGTACTTC. The chain has TRBV30 and TRBJ2-7; D remains unclear. Per the germline V gene, CDR1 is GTSNPN and CDR2 is SVGIG (reference sequence). CDR3 length: 13 residues. Trimming stripped 2 bases from V and 0 bases from J, with 8 bases between. The full variable domain, with the rest looked up from reference TRBV30 and TRBJ2-7, is SQTIHQWPATLVQPVGSPLSLECTVEGTSNPNLYWYRQAAGRGLQLLFYSVGIGQISSEVPQNLSASRPQDRQFILSSKKLLLSDSGFYLCAWSPGSSYEQYFGPGTRLTVT.

V and J are TRBV7-9 and TRBJ1-2, with TRBD1 matching 7 bases. CDR3 length: 15 amino acids. CDR1 SEHNR and CDR2 FQNEAQ come from the germline V gene (reference sequence). The V and J ends lost 5 bases and 4 bases, in that order; junction bases with no gene match: 10. The CDR3 DNA reads as TGTGCCAGCAGCCACCGGACAGGCTTGGGCTATGGCTACACCTTC. Protein sequence: CASSHRTGLGYGYTF.